The 30 T cell receptor beta chains in this list originate from one sample, sequenced in a study of Graves' ophthalmopathy and Graves' hyperthyroidism. As the template, RNA transcripts were used to amplify TCR beta CDR3 regions. First-round RT-PCR employed HTBI primers, with a second-round multiplex PCR after it. TCRdb re-called the multiplex PCR reads through MiXCR, storing one row per CDR3 protein. The sample carries approximately 45,000 distinct CDR3 sequences, around half recorded once. The specimen sequenced was peripheral blood. These receptors came from an adult man with Graves' ophthalmopathy.

This sequence joins TRBV5-1 and TRBJ1-3, with TRBD1 as a possible D gene (5 bases). The germline gives CDR1 SGHRS, CDR2 YFSETQ. V dropped 5 bases and J dropped 2 bases, with 23 bases sitting between them. The CDR3 contains 18 residues. Written as DNA, the CDR3 is TGCGCCAGCAGACCGTCGGGGCTAGCGGGGGACGCTGGAAACACCATATATTTT. Protein product: CASRPSGLAGDAGNTIYF.

V usage is TRBV14 and J usage is TRBJ1-6, with D tentatively TRBD1 (5 bases). Trimming cost V 3 bases and J 7 bases, with 7 bases left between them. The V gene's germline CDR1 is SGHDN and CDR2 FVKESK. The CDR3 has 13 amino acids. The CDR3 spells CASSQGGNSPLHF. CDR3 in DNA: TGTGCCAGCAGCCAGGGGGGAAATTCACCCCTCCACTTT.

CDR3 nucleotide sequence: TGTGCCACCAGCAGTCCTCGCTCCTACAATGAGCAGTTCTTC. Translated, it gives CATSSPRSYNEQFF. This chain uses TRBV15 with TRBJ2-1, with unresolved D. Germline CDR1 is LNHNV and CDR2 is YYDKDF (reference sequence). The length of the CDR3 is 14 residues. Trimming took off 3 bases at V and 0 bases at J, with 6 bases between the two ends. Full variable domain (outside the CDR3, taken from reference TRBV15 and TRBJ2-1): DAMVIQNPRYQVTQFGKPVTLSCSQTLNHNVMYWYQQKSSQAPKLLFHYYDKDFNNEADTPDNFQSRRPNTSFCFLDIRSPGLGDTAMYLCATSSPRSYNEQFFGPGTRLTVL.

This clonotype was seen only once. The V and J genes are TRBV5-4 and TRBJ2-5; 12 bases match TRBD2. Trimming at V came to 6 bases and at J to 5 bases, leaving 2 bases not matched to a gene. Per germline, CDR1 SGHNT and CDR2 YYREEE (reference sequence). This CDR3 spans 13 amino acids. Here the CDR3 reads CASTLAGGETQYF. The DNA for the CDR3 is TGTGCCAGCACGCTAGCGGGAGGGGAGACCCAGTACTTC.

The chain couples TRBV28 to TRBJ2-5; D might be TRBD1 (6 bases). Trimming took off 1 base at V and 0 bases at J, with 12 bases between the two ends. The CDR3 extends over 16 amino acids. Germline V gene lookup returns CDR1 MDHEN and CDR2 SYDVKM. CDR3 bases: TGTGCCAGCAGTTTATCACAGGGTGGGAACCAAGAGACCCAGTACTTC. This encodes CASSLSQGGNQETQYF.

The chain recombines TRBV12-3 or TRBV12-4 with TRBJ2-3; 9 nucleotides match TRBD1. The CDR3 totals 15 residues. V was pared by 8 bases and J by 2 bases, with 8 bases of the junction left unmatched. CDR3 DNA sequence: TGTGCCAGCCGACAGGGGGGGGAGGTCACAGATACGCAGTATTTT. Translating gives CASRQGGEVTDTQYF.

On this clonotype: An end of the junction differs from the germline gene, which may be a read error. This sequence joins TRBV5-1 and TRBJ1-6; D is unclear. Germline loops: CDR1 SGHRS, CDR2 YFSETQ. This CDR3 comprises 13 residues. CDR3: CASSLARRSPLYF. As DNA, the CDR3 is TGCGCCAGCAGCTTGGCCAGAAGGTCACCCCTCTACTTT.

At least ten counts were recorded for this clonotype. The gene calls are TRBV24-1 and TRBJ2-3, with 10 bases matching TRBD1. Germline V gene lookup returns CDR1 KGHDR and CDR2 SFDVKD. V shed 4 bases and J 3 bases; nucleotides not matched to a gene: 9. CDR3 length: 17 residues. DNA of the CDR3: TGTGCCACCAGTGAGCCCCCGGGACAGGGGATTACAGATACGCAGTATTTT. As protein: CATSEPPGQGITDTQYF.

The V call is TRBV6-1, the J call TRBJ2-7, with 10 bases lining up with TRBD1. J was trimmed by 1 base and V by 7 bases; bases with no gene match: 4. This CDR3 contains 14 residues. CDR1 and CDR2 from the germline V gene are MNHNS and SASEGT. The CDR3 loop is CASNVGQGSYEQYF. DNA of the CDR3: TGTGCCAGCAATGTGGGACAGGGGTCCTACGAGCAGTACTTC.

This clonotype was seen only once. The chain recombines TRBV20-1 with TRBJ1-2; possible D gene TRBD1, 5 bases. Germline V gene lookup returns CDR1 DFQATT and CDR2 SNEGSKA (reference sequence). Trimming removed 3 bases at V and 1 base at J, with 15 bases between. The CDR3 sequence is 15 residues long. This CDR3 reads CSARAWGDFNYGYTF. The CDR3 nucleotides read TGCAGTGCTAGGGCCTGGGGGGACTTTAACTATGGCTACACCTTC.

Of note for this clonotype: The junction and the germline gene differ at one end; a read error may be behind it. The J gene is TRBJ1-6, the V gene TRBV2, with TRBD1 identical over 11 bases. CDR1 and CDR2 from the germline V gene are SNHLY and FYNNEI. CDR3 size: 12 residues. CDR3 DNA sequence: TGTGCCAGCCGGGACAGGGGGTCACCCCCCCACTTT. This translates into CASRDRGSPPHF.

This clonotype came up many times. The chain recombines TRBV3-1 with TRBJ2-3; 10 bases match TRBD2. The V gene end was trimmed by 4 bases and the J gene end by 9 bases; junction bases not matched to a gene: 4. The germline V gene has CDR1 LGHDT and CDR2 YNNKEL (reference sequence). This CDR3 is built from 13 residues. The CDR3 sequence: CASSLVLAGTQYF. CDR3 in DNA: TGTGCCAGCAGCCTAGTACTAGCGGGGACGCAGTATTTT.

This clonotype occurred many times. The chain couples TRBV5-8 to TRBJ1-1; D is possibly TRBD1 (6 bases). CDR3 length: 15 amino acids. V gave up 3 bases and J gave up 3 bases, with 15 bases separating them. The germline CDR1 and CDR2 sequences are SGHTS and YDEGEE. The CDR3 is CASSSRGGRYTEAFF. In nucleotides, the CDR3 is TGTGCCAGCAGCTCCCGGGGGGGGCGGTACACTGAAGCTTTCTTT.

The chain is built from TRBV20-1 and TRBJ2-6, with 9 bases matching TRBD2. After removal of 3 bases from V and 1 base from J, the junction contained 4 bases not matched to a gene. The CDR3 extends over 16 amino acids. The V gene's germline CDR1 is DFQATT and CDR2 SNEGSKA (reference sequence). DNA for the CDR3: TGCAGTGCTAGGTTTAGCGGGGGTTCTGGGGCCAACGTCCTGACTTTC. It yields the protein CSARFSGGSGANVLTF.

The J gene is TRBJ2-7, the V gene TRBV20-1; D may be TRBD2 (7 bases). CDR3 length: 11 residues. V was clipped by 6 bases and J by 6 bases, with 12 bases between them. The germline gives CDR1 DFQATT, CDR2 SNEGSKA (reference sequence). The CDR3 nucleotides read TGCAGTGCAGAGGGGGGGTCCGAGCAGTACTTC. It translates to CSAEGGSEQYF.

Concerning this clonotype itself: Relative to the germline gene, one junction end is altered; a read error may explain this. The chain employs TRBV5-6 and TRBJ2-7; 7 bases map to TRBD2. CDR1 SGHDT and CDR2 YYEEEE come from the germline V gene. This CDR3 spans 15 amino acids. CDR3 protein: CASSPGLTGLYVQYF. DNA of the CDR3: TGTGCCAGCAGCCCGGGACTAACGGGGCTGTACGTGCAGTACTTC. Combining the CDR3 with reference TRBV5-6 and TRBJ2-7 gives the whole variable domain DAGVTQSPTHLIKTRGQQVTLRCSPKSGHDTVSWYQQALGQGPQFIFQYYEEEERQRGNFPDRFSGHQFPNYSSELNVNALLLGDSALYLCASSPGLTGLYVQYFGPGTRLTVT.

V and J are TRBV4-2 and TRBJ2-3, with 11 bases aligning to TRBD1. The germline CDR1 and CDR2 sequences are LGHNA and YNFKEQ. Losses at the gene ends were 1 base for V and 4 bases for J; bases not matched to a gene: 4. This CDR3 spans 16 amino acids. CDR3 DNA: TGTGCCAGCAGCCAAGGGAGGGGACAGGGGGCAGATACGCAGTATTTT. This codes for CASSQGRGQGADTQYF.

The CDR3 spells CASSLRRASSGNTIYF. The DNA for the CDR3 is TGTGCCAGCAGCCTCCGAAGGGCTAGCTCTGGAAACACCATATATTTT. The chain recombines TRBV7-2 with TRBJ1-3; the D is unclear. CDR1 is SGHTA and CDR2 is FQGNSA in the germline V gene. Trimming took 5 bases from V and 0 from J, leaving 14 bases between them. The length of the CDR3 is 16 residues.

The rearrangement joins TRBV7-9 to TRBJ2-3; D is unresolved. Between the trimmed V and J ends, which lost 8 bases and 5 bases, there was a span of 8 bases. The V gene's germline CDR1 is SEHNR and CDR2 FQNEAQ (reference sequence). The CDR3 is 11 amino acids. The CDR3 DNA reads as TGTGCCAGCGCCAAAGGAGATACGCAGTATTTT. This translates into CASAKGDTQYF.

This rearrangement joins TRBV15 to TRBJ2-1; D call uncertain. V was clipped by 3 bases and J by 3 bases, with 12 bases between them. The CDR3 is made up of 15 amino acids. The germline gives CDR1 LNHNV, CDR2 YYDKDF (reference sequence). The chain's CDR3 is CATSSQGRSYNEQFF. CDR3 in DNA: TGTGCCACCAGCAGCCAAGGACGGAGCTACAATGAGCAGTTCTTC.

This clonotype was seen just once. At one of its ends the junction is not consistent with the germline gene, which may arise from a read error. J is TRBJ2-1 and V is TRBV11-1; D is unresolved. Germline CDR1 reads SGHAT; CDR2 reads FQDESV (reference sequence). This CDR3 contains 14 residues. The CDR3 region is CARSYRAEYDEQFF. The CDR3, as DNA: TGTGCCAGGAGCTACCGGGCGGAATACGATGAGCAGTTCTTC.

Note on this clonotype: A clone one base away is much larger, so this may be a read error. This chain uses TRBV3-1 with TRBJ2-1, with D perhaps TRBD1 or TRBD2 (5 bases each). V was pared by 6 bases and J by 8 bases, with 20 bases between. The CDR3 extends over 15 amino acids. The germline gives CDR1 LGHDT, CDR2 YNNKEL (reference sequence). The CDR3 sequence is CASSLSGDPYDEQFF. CDR3 bases: TGTGCCAGCAGTTTATCTGGGGACCCTTACGATGAGCAGTTCTTC.

The chain employs TRBV2 and TRBJ1-5, with D maybe TRBD1 (5 bases). V lost 0 bases, J lost 3 bases, and 18 bases lay in between. The CDR3 length is 18 residues. Germline loops: CDR1 SNHLY, CDR2 FYNNEI. CDR3 coding DNA: TGTGCCAGCAGTGAAGCTCTTGGGGGAGGGAACTTCAATCAGCCCCAGCATTTT. It translates to CASSEALGGGNFNQPQHF.

J is TRBJ2-5 and V is TRBV4-2, with D possibly TRBD2 on 6 matching bases. The CDR3 consists of 15 residues. Per germline, CDR1 LGHNA and CDR2 YNFKEQ. The V end lost 5 bases, the J end lost 0 bases, and 13 bases lay between the germline ends. The DNA for the CDR3 is TGTGCCAGCAGCTCCCGCGGAGGGAACCAAGAGACCCAGTACTTC. Residues: CASSSRGGNQETQYF.

This clonotype was counted at least ten times. J is TRBJ1-1 and V is TRBV6-5; tentatively, D is TRBD1 (5 bases). CDR1 and CDR2 from the germline V gene are MNHEY and SVGAGI. This CDR3 has 13 amino acids. Trimming shortened V by 1 base and J by 10 bases, and 13 bases separated the two germline ends. CDR3: CASSYLRGSVAFF. CDR3 nucleotide sequence: TGTGCCAGCAGTTACTTGAGGGGATCGGTAGCTTTCTTT.

V usage is TRBV6-5 and J usage is TRBJ2-5; 8 bases are a match to TRBD2. V was clipped by 0 bases and J by 5 bases; unmatched bases: 5. CDR1 is MNHEY, CDR2 SVGAGI, per germline. This CDR3 contains 15 residues. CDR3 coding DNA: TGTGCCAGCAGTTACTCCGGGGGGGCGCCGGAGACCCAGTACTTC. It is translated as CASSYSGGAPETQYF.

The V call is TRBV15, the J call TRBJ1-1; 9 nucleotides match TRBD1. The CDR3 spans 14 residues. Trimming cost V 5 bases and J 4 bases; bases outside gene matches: 5. In germline, CDR1 is LNHNV, CDR2 YYDKDF (reference sequence). This CDR3 reads CATSRGQGSTEAFF. In nucleotides, the CDR3 is TGTGCCACCAGCCGGGGACAGGGCAGCACTGAAGCTTTCTTT. The whole variable domain, filled in from reference TRBV15 and TRBJ1-1, reads DAMVIQNPRYQVTQFGKPVTLSCSQTLNHNVMYWYQQKSSQAPKLLFHYYDKDFNNEADTPDNFQSRRPNTSFCFLDIRSPGLGDTAMYLCATSRGQGSTEAFFGQGTRLTVV.

Judged by abundance, this clonotype is medium-sized. This sequence joins TRBV25-1 and TRBJ1-2; TRBD1 agrees at 9 bases. The CDR3 covers 15 residues. The germline CDR1 and CDR2 sequences are MGHDK and SYGVNS. V lost 4 bases to trimming and J lost 4 bases; unmatched junction nucleotides: 7. For the CDR3, the DNA is TGTGCCAGCAGTGTTACAGGGGGCGCTCCCTATGGCTACACCTTC. Translation: CASSVTGGAPYGYTF.

Details on this clonotype: One end of the junction does not line up with germline, which may come from a read error. The V and J genes are TRBV20-1 and TRBJ2-7; 11 nucleotides match TRBD2. CDR3 size: 13 residues. Germline values: CDR1 DFQATT, CDR2 SNEGSKA (reference sequence). CDR3 DNA sequence: TGCGGTGCCCCACCCGGGACTAGCGGCGAGCAGTACTTC. It translates to CGAPPGTSGEQYF.

This CDR3 reads CASTRGEGDQPQHF. The CDR3 nucleotides read TGTGCCAGCACGCGAGGCGAGGGGGATCAGCCCCAGCATTTT. V gene TRBV9 combines with J gene TRBJ1-5; D is perhaps TRBD1 (6 bases). The CDR3 is made up of 14 amino acids. Deletions cut 6 bases from V and 5 bases from J, with 15 bases between. Germline assignment: CDR1 SGDLS and CDR2 YYNGEE.